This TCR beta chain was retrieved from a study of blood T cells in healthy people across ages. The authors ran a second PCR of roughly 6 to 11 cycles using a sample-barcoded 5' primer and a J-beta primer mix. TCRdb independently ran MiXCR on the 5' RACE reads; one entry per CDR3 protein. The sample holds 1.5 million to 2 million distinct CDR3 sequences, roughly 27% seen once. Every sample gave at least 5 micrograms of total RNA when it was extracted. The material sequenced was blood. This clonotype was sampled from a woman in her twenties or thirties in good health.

CDR3 nucleotides: TGCAGCGTTGAAGTTGGGGGGGCGCCGACTTCCGAGCAGTACTTC. Protein product: CSVEVGGAPTSEQYF. This chain connects TRBV29-1 to TRBJ2-4, with D possibly being TRBD2 (7 bases). The better agreement between TRBJ2-7 and the DNA end casts doubt on the J call. Germline V gene data show CDR1 as SQVTM and CDR2 as ANQGSEA. This CDR3 region has 15 residues.